This T cell receptor (beta chain) came from a study of blood T cell repertoires in COVID-19. Overall study context: Donors in the United States, Italy and Spain gave samples during acute or convalescent COVID-19. Sources were T cells, B-cell-depleted T cells, or PBMCs; the material itself was cDNA or gDNA.

As handled by the study authors: Counts of nucleated cells, estimated from reference gene primer amplification, were obtained. Data came from immunoSEQ multiplex PCR; TCRdb stores just in-frame clones and leaves some out. Clone size and V and J calls were adopted from that table, with D and trimming inferred from the DNA. This sample has around 270,000 clones, with 80% to 90% found just once. V lost 4 bases, J lost 2 bases, and 8 bases stayed unmatched. The CDR3 loop spans 18 amino acids. Germline lookup yields CDR1 SGHRS and CDR2 YFSETQ. The specimen was peripheral blood. The chain combines TRBV5-1 with TRBJ2-3; 15 bases are shared with TRBD2. The sequence came from a man aged 35-49 years with acute or convalescent COVID-19. Here the CDR3 DNA reads TGCGCCAGCAGCCGACGTTGGACTAGCGGGGGGGACACAGATACGCAGTATTTT. It translates to CASSRRWTSGGDTDTQYF.